This T cell receptor (beta chain) was profiled in a study of T cells in localized non-small cell lung cancer. V lost 3 bases, J lost 1 base, and 5 bases stayed unmatched. Germline V gene lookup returns CDR1 SGDLS and CDR2 YYNGEE. The CDR3 runs to 15 residues. This clone appeared a few times. Its antigen remains unknown. Whole-study results and caveats: The appearance of a median 57 of the top 100 tumor clones was seen in adjacent lung. Longer overall survival was associated with a higher density of T cells in the blood.

Profiled with immunoSEQ multiplex PCR; TCRdb holds only in-frame clones, not every one. The sample shows more than 30,000 clones, 75% to 90% of them seen only once. This sequence originates from a man aged 35-75 years with stage III lung adenocarcinoma. The material was peripheral blood mononuclear cells, obtained before any cancer treatment. The rearrangement links TRBV9 to TRBJ2-5, with 8 bases lining up with TRBD1. CDR3 DNA sequence: TGTGCCAGCAGCGCAGTTACAGGGGGCCAAGAGACCCAGTACTTC. This encodes CASSAVTGGQETQYF.